Shown below are 10 T cell receptor beta chains from a single sample sequenced in a study of human T cells and chemical hapten exposure. Stated time point: healthy volunteer bleed at 2 weeks. Whole blood that had not been fractionated was the source of extracted total RNA. Each CDR3 protein is one row after TCRdb ran MiXCR on the RACE reads. The sample lists about 130,000 distinct CDR3 sequences, approximately 9.5% occurring once. Sequenced input: whole blood. The origin of the receptors is a male donor in good health. Some clones in this sample may be carry-over from other donors' samples.

This clonotype came up a few times. The gene calls are TRBV12-3 or TRBV12-4 and TRBJ2-5; no clear D gene. V shed 4 bases and J shed 2 bases, with 11 bases lying between them. The CDR3 has 14 residues. The DNA for the CDR3 is TGTGCCAGCAGTTGGGTAATTGGTCAAGAGACCCAGTACTTC. Protein product: CASSWVIGQETQYF.

This clonotype was detected ten times or more. The chain is built from TRBV4-2 and TRBJ2-1; perhaps TRBD1 as D (6 bases). CDR3 length equals 14 residues. Germline V gives CDR1 LGHNA, CDR2 YNFKEQ. Trimming cost V 3 bases and J 7 bases, with 13 bases left between them. The CDR3 loop is CASSHLQGSNEQFF. The CDR3 nucleotides are TGTGCCAGCAGCCACTTACAGGGTTCGAATGAGCAGTTCTTC.

This clonotype has a single count. The rearrangement links TRBV28 to TRBJ1-3; D call uncertain. Germline V gene lookup returns CDR1 MDHEN and CDR2 SYDVKM. Trimming took off 3 bases at V and 4 bases at J, with 7 bases between the two ends. The CDR3 runs 13 residues. The DNA of the CDR3 is TGTGCCAGCAGTTTCGGCCAGGGAAACACCATATATTTT. It specifies CASSFGQGNTIYF.

V is TRBV10-3 and J is TRBJ2-5; D assignment may be TRBD1 or TRBD2 (10 bases each). Germline V gene data show CDR1 as ENHRY and CDR2 as SYGVKD. The CDR3 is 20 amino acids. V lost 6 bases, J lost 0 bases, and 29 bases lay in between. The CDR3 sequence: CAISGDRGDPAGGNQETQYF. In DNA, the CDR3 is TGTGCCATCAGCGGGGACAGGGGAGATCCAGCGGGAGGGAACCAAGAGACCCAGTACTTC.

The V call is TRBV27, the J call TRBJ2-3; tentative D call: TRBD2 (7 bases). The V end was cut by 4 bases, the J end by 8 bases, with 13 bases between. The length of the CDR3 is 13 residues. The germline CDR1 and CDR2 sequences are MNHEY and SMNVEV (reference sequence). The CDR3 DNA reads TGTGCCAGCAGTTCAGGGGAGGGGGGTACGCAGTATTTT. This translates into CASSSGEGGTQYF.

This clonotype was found many times. The chain joins TRBV5-5 to TRBJ2-3, with D possibly TRBD1 on 5 matching bases. Germline assignment: CDR1 SGHKS and CDR2 YYEKEE (reference sequence). There are 17 residues in the CDR3. Trimming pared 2 bases from V and 0 bases from J, leaving 16 bases between. The CDR3 nucleotides read TGTGCCAGCAGCTTCCGGCCCCAGGGCCCTAGCACAGATACGCAGTATTTT. The encoded protein is CASSFRPQGPSTDTQYF.

This clonotype was picked up many times. V gene TRBV7-2 combines with J gene TRBJ2-5; D is unclear. CDR1 is SGHTA and CDR2 is FQGNSA in the germline V gene. Trimming left V 6 bases short and J 1 base short, with 12 bases between. This CDR3 has 14 residues. As DNA, the CDR3 is TGTGCCAGCAGTTCGCCCGGACGCCAAGAGACCCAGTACTTC. Its protein product is CASSSPGRQETQYF.

This clonotype was recorded a few times. This chain joins TRBV2 and TRBJ2-5; 7 nucleotides agree with TRBD1. Trimming removed 7 bases from V and 8 bases from J; junction bases left unmatched: 10. CDR3 length: 13 amino acids. The V gene's germline CDR1 is SNHLY and CDR2 FYNNEI. CDR3 protein: CASTPERGPTQYF. The CDR3 DNA follows: TGTGCCAGCACCCCGGAGAGGGGGCCAACCCAGTACTTC.

This clonotype showed up just a few times. The CDR3 DNA follows: TGTGCCAGCAGCCAACACGGCCCTACGTCCGGGACAGCTGGGCAAAGGGGGGCCAACGTCCTGACTTTC. Translation: CASSQHGPTSGTAGQRGANVLTF. The chain couples TRBV4-2 to TRBJ2-6, with 7 bases lining up with TRBD1. Germline CDR1 reads LGHNA; CDR2 reads YNFKEQ. The length of the CDR3 is 23 residues. The V and J ends lost 2 bases and 4 bases, in that order; junction bases with no gene match: 26.

This clonotype was recorded many times. The V and J genes are TRBV14 and TRBJ2-7; D is uncertain. CDR3 length equals 12 residues. CDR1 is SGHDN, CDR2 FVKESK, per germline. Trimming stripped 1 base from V and 3 bases from J, with 4 bases between. In nucleotides, the CDR3 is TGTGCCAGCAGCCAAGGGTTCTACGAGCAGTACTTC. Protein sequence: CASSQGFYEQYF.